A single T cell receptor beta chain is shown here with its context. No antigen is known for it. Base qualities are not at hand, and no much larger clone is one base apart. This entry comes from a study of blood T cell repertoires in COVID-19 (dated by TCRdb to the early 2020s). At the level of the whole study: The collaborator samples originated in the United States, Italy and Spain and spanned the acute and convalescent phases of COVID-19. The material from the prospective study consisted of cDNA or gDNA derived from T cells, B-cell-depleted T cells, or PBMCs. The dataset comprised deeply sampled blood TCRbeta repertoires from subjects exposed to, actively infected with, or recovered from COVID-19. The repertoires were released in a freely available public database intended as a resource for research on the immune response to SARS-CoV-2. Samples came from the ongoing ImmuneRACE study (first 160 participants) plus 1,254 subjects from 6 global collaborators. Nearly every sample came with metadata listing a de-identified subject ID, COVID-19 status, age in years and sex. Where available, HLA class I and class II types were taken from metadata supplied by the sample provider and were not determined by assay-based typing.

Whole blood was collected in K2EDTA tubes by collaborating institutions according to the institutions' own protocols. Collaborator samples were shipped for TCRbeta analysis as frozen whole blood, isolated PBMCs, or DNA extracted from either sample type. TCRbeta CDR3 regions were amplified from genomic DNA using the immunoSEQ Assay, a bias-controlled multiplex PCR. Turning to the authors' computational methods: The number of nucleated cells in each sample was estimated from the amplification of reference gene primers within the assay. To quantify the absolute abundance of each unique TCRbeta CDR3 rearrangement, sequence reads were collapsed and filtered. For each sample, productive Simpson clonality was calculated as the square root of Simpson's diversity index over productive rearrangements. Not all clones reach the TCRdb copy of this immuneACCESS table, which keeps in-frame sequences only. Checked studies attribute under half of the gap to unresolved V genes and leave the rest unexplained. The V and J calls and clone size are taken from that table; D and trimming were inferred from the DNA. The sample table contains roughly 65,000 clones; only one count was recorded for about 80% of them. Jointly, the top ten make up approximately 23% of the sample.

Overall study outcomes, separate from this receptor: Clinical and demographic metadata were provided uncurated, with the amount varying by source and participant.

The germline V end is reduced by 2 bases and the J end by 7 bases; junction bases left unmatched: 7. Reading the germline V gene (reference sequence) gives CDR1 LNHDA and CDR2 SQIVND. The cysteine opens and the phenylalanine closes a CDR3 of 17 amino acids. Only the CDR3 part of the read is kept: 51 bases, read in frame from the first base. The source material was peripheral blood. The TCR was taken from a human donor in a cohort sampled during active COVID-19. Here the chain combines TRBV19 and TRBJ2-5, and TRBD2 aligns with 16 junction nucleotides. This receptor has the CDR3 CASSISGTSGRAGTQYF. The DNA sequence is given as TGTGCCAGTAGTATATCCGGGACTAGCGGGAGGGCCGGGACCCAGTACTTC.